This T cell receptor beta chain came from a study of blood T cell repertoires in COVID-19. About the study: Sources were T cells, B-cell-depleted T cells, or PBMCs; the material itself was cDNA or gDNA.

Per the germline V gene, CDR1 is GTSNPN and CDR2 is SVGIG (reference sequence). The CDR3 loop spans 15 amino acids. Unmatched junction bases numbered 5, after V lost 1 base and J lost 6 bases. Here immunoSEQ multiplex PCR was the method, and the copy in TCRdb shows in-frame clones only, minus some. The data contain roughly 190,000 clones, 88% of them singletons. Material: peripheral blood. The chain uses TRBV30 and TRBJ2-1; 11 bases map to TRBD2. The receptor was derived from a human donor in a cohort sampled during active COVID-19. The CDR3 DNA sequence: TGTGCCTGGAGTGGTTTTAGCGGGAGGGGCAATGAGCAGTTCTTC. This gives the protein CAWSGFSGRGNEQFF.